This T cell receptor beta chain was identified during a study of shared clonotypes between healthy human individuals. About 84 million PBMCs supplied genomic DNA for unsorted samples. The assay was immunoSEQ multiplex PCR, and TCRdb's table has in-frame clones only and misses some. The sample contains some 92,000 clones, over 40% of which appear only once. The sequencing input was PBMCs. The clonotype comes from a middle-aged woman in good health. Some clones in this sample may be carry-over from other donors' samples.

In DNA form, the CDR3 reads TGCAGCGTTGAAAAGACTGGGGCCAACGTCCTGACTTTC. Protein sequence: CSVEKTGANVLTF. The rearrangement joins TRBV29-1 to TRBJ2-6; D ambiguous. The germline CDR1 and CDR2 sequences are SQVTM and ANQGSEA. Trimming stripped 2 bases from V and 2 bases from J, with 4 bases between. CDR3 length: 13 residues.